Detailed here is one TCR beta chain. CDR3 size: 11 residues. Deletions cut 3 bases from V and 6 bases from J, with 6 bases between. Germline V gene sequence: CDR1 SEHNR, CDR2 FQNEAQ (reference sequence). The sample comes from a study of blood T cell repertoires in COVID-19. Study summary: COVID-19 samples, acute and convalescent, were from the United States, Italy and Spain. The analysed material was cDNA or gDNA that came from T cells, B-cell-depleted T cells, or PBMCs.

Authors' data handling: The assay estimated nucleated cells by amplifying reference gene primers. The protocol was immunoSEQ multiplex PCR, while the TCRdb copy is restricted to in-frame clones and leaves out a portion. The V and J calls and clone size come from that table; D and trimming were worked out from the DNA. The sample records over 300,000 clones, 80% to 90% being singletons. The V gene is TRBV7-9, the J gene TRBJ2-7, with no clear D. This TCR came from a man aged 18 to 30 who had recovered from COVID-19. The sample was peripheral blood. The CDR3 sequence is CASSFYAEQYF. The CDR3 nucleotides are TGTGCCAGCAGCTTCTACGCCGAGCAGTACTTC.